These 21 T cell receptor beta chains came from one sample sequenced in a study of stem cell transplantation in POMP-related autoinflammatory disease. Sequenced by immunoSEQ multiplex PCR; TCRdb stores in-frame clones only, minus some. The profile shows approximately 65,000 clones, approximately 91% of them singletons. The source was CD4+ T cells from PBMCs, collected after stem cell transplantation. The source is a human patient with POMP-related autoinflammation and immune dysregulation (PRAID). Some T cells may be the graft donor's.

This clone showed up just once. The chain has TRBV15 and TRBJ2-2; D gene uncertain. CDR3 size: 14 residues. Looked up from germline, CDR1 is LNHNV and CDR2 is YYDKDF (reference sequence). V lost 1 base and J lost 5, with 8 bases in between. The CDR3 DNA is TGTGCCACCAGCAGAGTTGACGGGACCGGGGAGCTGTTTTTT. Protein sequence: CATSRVDGTGELFF.

V usage is TRBV27 and J usage is TRBJ1-5; tentatively, D is TRBD1 (6 bases). Trimming took off 5 bases at V and 2 bases at J, with 19 bases between the two ends. The length of the CDR3 is 17 residues. Germline V lookup: CDR1 MNHEY, CDR2 SMNVEV (reference sequence). The CDR3 sequence is CASSRDNGPGGNQPQHF. In nucleotides, the CDR3 is TGTGCCAGCAGTAGGGACAACGGACCGGGGGGCAATCAGCCCCAGCATTTT.

The rearrangement links TRBV6-4 to TRBJ2-2, with TRBD2 identical over 9 bases. V was clipped by 5 bases and J by 1 base; unmatched bases: 5. This CDR3 is 16 amino acids long. CDR1 MRHNA and CDR2 SNTAGT come from the germline V gene. In DNA, the CDR3 is TGTGCCAGCAGTCGGCTAGCGGGGATGAACACCGGGGAGCTGTTTTTT. It codes for CASSRLAGMNTGELFF.

The chain combines TRBV5-1 with TRBJ1-2; 12 bases are shared with TRBD1. Germline CDR1 reads SGHRS; CDR2 reads YFSETQ. V was pared by 7 bases and J by 4 bases, with 2 bases of the junction left unmatched. CDR3 length: 13 amino acids. DNA of the CDR3: TGCGCCAGCGGGACAGGGGGCGCCTATGGCTACACCTTC. It encodes CASGTGGAYGYTF.

The V gene is TRBV7-2, the J gene TRBJ1-3; TRBD1 is a possible D gene (5 bases). Germline V gives CDR1 SGHTA, CDR2 FQGNSA. This CDR3 is 13 amino acids long. V was cut by 0 bases and J by 12 bases, with 12 bases left in between. CDR3 bases: TGTGCCAGCAGCTTAGCGCAGGGCGATAGCATATATTTT. Its translation is CASSLAQGDSIYF.

The chain carries TRBV27 and TRBJ1-2; D might be TRBD1 (6 bases). Deletions cut 4 bases from V and 8 bases from J, with 14 bases between. Germline CDR1 reads MNHEY; CDR2 reads SMNVEV (reference sequence). This CDR3 is built from 13 residues. The CDR3 DNA follows: TGTGCCAGCAGTTATAGGGGGGAAGGCGGCTACACCTTC. It encodes CASSYRGEGGYTF.

The V gene is TRBV27, the J gene TRBJ2-1, with D possibly TRBD2 on 6 matching bases. Germline loops: CDR1 MNHEY, CDR2 SMNVEV (reference sequence). The CDR3 is made up of 16 amino acids. With 6 bases removed from V and 2 bases from J, the gap between germline ends came to 17 bases. CDR3 loop: CASSRGAGLAYNEQFF. DNA of the CDR3: TGTGCCAGCAGCCGGGGCGCGGGACTTGCCTACAATGAGCAGTTCTTC.

The CDR3 DNA reads as TGCGCCAGCACTAAAGGAGGGGGCTCCTATAATTCACCCCTCCACTTT. Translating it yields CASTKGGGSYNSPLHF. V is TRBV5-1 and J is TRBJ1-6; D is possibly TRBD1 (6 bases). From germline, CDR1 is SGHRS and CDR2 YFSETQ. Trimming left V 6 bases short and J 0 bases short, with 13 bases between. This CDR3 spans 16 amino acids.

The chain carries TRBV10-3 and TRBJ1-1; D not resolved. The CDR3 is 14 residues long. From germline, CDR1 is ENHRY and CDR2 SYGVKD. V was pared by 2 bases and J by 4 bases, with 11 bases between. The CDR3 DNA follows: TGTGCCATCAGTGAGAGGACCCTTAGCACTGAAGCTTTCTTT. Protein sequence: CAISERTLSTEAFF.

The genes are TRBV10-3 and TRBJ1-1, with 7 positions matching TRBD1. The CDR3 totals 15 residues. CDR1 is ENHRY and CDR2 is SYGVKD in the germline V gene. V lost 4 bases, J lost 4 bases, and 9 bases stayed unmatched. CDR3 in amino acids: CAISATGDVGTEAFF. For the CDR3, the DNA is TGTGCCATCAGTGCAACAGGGGATGTAGGCACTGAAGCTTTCTTT.

This CDR3 is CASSLLGNEQYF. The DNA for the CDR3 is TGCGCCAGCAGCTTGTTAGGGAACGAGCAGTACTTC. The rearrangement joins TRBV5-1 to TRBJ2-7, with D unresolved. CDR1 is SGHRS and CDR2 is YFSETQ in the germline V gene. The ends were cut back, 1 base at V and 5 bases at J, with 7 bases in the middle. The CDR3 has 12 residues.

This rearrangement joins TRBV19 to TRBJ2-7; D possibly corresponds to TRBD1 (6 bases). The CDR3 has 13 residues. The V end lost 2 bases, the J end lost 4 bases, and 9 bases lay between the germline ends. Germline assignment: CDR1 LNHDA and CDR2 SQIVND (reference sequence). CDR3 protein: CASSISRGYEQYF. The CDR3 nucleotides read TGTGCCAGTAGTATAAGTAGGGGGTACGAGCAGTACTTC.

The chain's CDR3 is CASSRLSGPQETQYF. For the CDR3, the DNA is TGTGCCAGCTCGCGCCTGAGCGGACCCCAAGAGACCCAGTACTTC. The J gene is TRBJ2-5, the V gene TRBV18, with a tentative D call TRBD2 (5 bases). The CDR3 is 15 residues long. V lost 6 bases and J 1 base, leaving 15 bases between the germline ends. Germline CDR1 KGHSH, CDR2 LQKENI.

This sequence joins TRBV19 and TRBJ2-5; TRBD2 might be the D (5 bases). Trimming removed 3 bases at V and 5 bases at J, with 10 bases between. The CDR3 loop spans 13 amino acids. Germline V gene lookup returns CDR1 LNHDA and CDR2 SQIVND (reference sequence). CDR3 sequence (DNA): TGTGCCAGTAGTATCCGGGGTCGGGAGACCCAGTACTTC. Translation gives CASSIRGRETQYF.

V usage is TRBV28 and J usage is TRBJ1-1, with 9 bases aligning to TRBD1. The ends lost 5 bases at V and 1 base at J; junction bases unmatched: 5. This CDR3 is 15 amino acids long. Germline V gene lookup returns CDR1 MDHEN and CDR2 SYDVKM. The CDR3: CASSQGGQGNTEAFF. DNA for the CDR3: TGTGCCAGCAGTCAAGGGGGACAGGGGAACACTGAAGCTTTCTTT.

The chain joins TRBV5-1 to TRBJ2-3; D is unresolved. V lost 4 bases and J lost 5, with 8 bases in between. There are 12 residues in the CDR3. CDR1 is SGHRS and CDR2 is YFSETQ in the germline V gene. The CDR3 spells CASSALVDTQYF. The CDR3, as DNA: TGCGCCAGCAGCGCACTGGTAGATACGCAGTATTTT.

The gene calls are TRBV5-1 and TRBJ2-1; no clear D gene. Deletions cut 4 bases from V and 9 bases from J, with 14 bases between. This CDR3 is built from 13 residues. CDR1 is SGHRS, CDR2 YFSETQ, per germline. The CDR3 bases are TGCGCCAGCAGCCCCGCAGTGCCTACTGAGCAGTTCTTC. Translation: CASSPAVPTEQFF.

The CDR3 sequence: CASSEQIQETQYF. The CDR3 coding sequence is TGTGCCAGTAGTGAACAAATCCAAGAGACCCAGTACTTC. The V call is TRBV19, the J call TRBJ2-5; no firm D call. Between the trimmed V and J ends, which lost 5 bases and 1 base, there was a span of 8 bases. From germline, CDR1 is LNHDA and CDR2 SQIVND (reference sequence). CDR3 size: 13 residues.

Only a few counts were recorded for this clone. V gene TRBV5-1 combines with J gene TRBJ1-3, with 8 nucleotides matching TRBD1. The V gene's germline CDR1 is SGHRS and CDR2 YFSETQ. Trimming at V came to 4 bases and at J to 1 base, leaving 4 bases not matched to a gene. The CDR3 has 15 amino acids. CDR3 amino acids: CASSSTGGSGNTIYF. The CDR3, as DNA: TGCGCCAGCAGCAGCACAGGGGGTTCTGGAAACACCATATATTTT.

The table lists this clone with a count of one. The chain uses TRBV5-4 and TRBJ2-1, with 8 bases aligning to TRBD1. V lost 4 bases and J lost 8; bases outside the gene matches: 8. The germline V gene encodes CDR1 SGHNT and CDR2 YYREEE (reference sequence). This CDR3 comprises 14 residues. CDR3 DNA: TGTGCCAGCAGCACCGAGACAGGGGTGCATGAGCAGTTCTTC. It specifies CASSTETGVHEQFF.

The rearrangement links TRBV7-8 to TRBJ1-2, with 7 bases aligning to TRBD1. The CDR3 has 14 amino acids. V lost 1 base, J lost 5 bases, and 4 bases stayed unmatched. Germline V gene sequence: CDR1 SGHVS, CDR2 FQNEAQ. The DNA of the CDR3 is TGTGCCAGCAGCTTAGGGGGCAGGGGGTATGGCTACACCTTC. This gives the protein CASSLGGRGYGYTF.